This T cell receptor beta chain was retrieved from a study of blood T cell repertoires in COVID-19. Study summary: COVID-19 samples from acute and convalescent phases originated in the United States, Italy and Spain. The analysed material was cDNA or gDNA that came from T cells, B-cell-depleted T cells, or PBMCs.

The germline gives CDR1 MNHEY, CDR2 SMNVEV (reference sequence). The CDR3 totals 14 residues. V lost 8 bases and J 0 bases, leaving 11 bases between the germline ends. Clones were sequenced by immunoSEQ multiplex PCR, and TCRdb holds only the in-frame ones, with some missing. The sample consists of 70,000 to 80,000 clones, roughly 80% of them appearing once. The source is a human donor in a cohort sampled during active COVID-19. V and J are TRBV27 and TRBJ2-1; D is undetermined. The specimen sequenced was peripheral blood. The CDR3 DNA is TGTGCCAGCTATCCACAGAGCTCCTACAATGAGCAGTTCTTC. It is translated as CASYPQSSYNEQFF.